This passage covers 16 T cell receptor beta chains from one sample sequenced in a study of response to subunit inactivated influenza vaccine (dated by TCRdb to 2016 to 2019). The method was RT-PCR. Sequencing was carried out with an Illumina HiSeq 2500. Clones were called with MiXCR by TCRdb after fastp trimmed the public reads at Q25, and only in-frame beta chains were retained. Every distinct CDR3 protein forms one entry, paired with its most common genes and DNA. This sample comprises approximately 520,000 distinct CDR3 sequences, 15% to 20% of them detected only once. The ten largest clones take up 3% to 3.5% of the sample. The sample consisted of CD4+ T cells sorted from PBMCs, taken around 2 years after vaccination. These TCRs come from a man in his fifties or sixties who received an inactivated influenza vaccine. Donor details come from another sample of the same person, matched by shared clones.

This clonotype occurred a few times. J is TRBJ2-1 and V is TRBV5-6, with 8 bases identical to TRBD2. This CDR3 is built from 15 residues. Trimming removed 4 bases from V and 9 bases from J; junction bases left unmatched: 12. Germline V gives CDR1 SGHDT, CDR2 YYEEEE. CDR3 coding DNA: TGTGCCAGCAGCCTGGGGGGACTAGACCTTCTTGAGCAGTTCTTC. Its protein is CASSLGGLDLLEQFF.

A note on this clonotype: The junction departs from germline at one end; a sequencing error may be responsible. V and J are TRBV13 and TRBJ2-1; TRBD2 matches 9 bases. Germline lookup yields CDR1 PRHDT and CDR2 FYEKMQ (reference sequence). This CDR3 comprises 13 residues. The chain's CDR3 is CASSSLLAGGSLF. The DNA of the CDR3 is TGTGCCAGCAGCTCCCTACTAGCGGGTGGATCCCTCTTC.

This clonotype was recorded a few times. This CDR3 is CASSRALAGGTDTQYF. The CDR3 region has the DNA TGTGCCAGCAGCCGGGCACTAGCGGGGGGCACAGATACGCAGTATTTT. V is TRBV5-5 and J is TRBJ2-3; 11 positions match TRBD2. The germline V gene has CDR1 SGHKS and CDR2 YYEKEE (reference sequence). V dropped 4 bases and J dropped 1; count of bases not matched to a gene: 5. The CDR3 runs to 16 residues.

Only a few counts were recorded for this clonotype. This sequence joins TRBV4-1 and TRBJ1-3, with D perhaps matching TRBD1 (6 bases). From germline, CDR1 is MGHRA and CDR2 YSYEKL. V was cut by 2 bases and J by 0 bases, with 11 bases left in between. The CDR3 runs 16 residues. CDR3 DNA sequence: TGCGCCAGCAGCCAAACCGAGGGGGTCTCTGGAAACACCATATATTTT. Translated: CASSQTEGVSGNTIYF.

This chain connects TRBV4-3 to TRBJ1-1; TRBD1 is a possible D gene (5 bases). Between the trimmed V and J ends, which lost 0 bases and 0 bases, there was a span of 14 bases. Germline values: CDR1 LGHNA, CDR2 YSLEER. CDR3 length: 17 amino acids. Here the CDR3 DNA reads TGCGCCAGCAGCCAAGAGTTGGGGCGGAGGCTGAACACTGAAGCTTTCTTT. This codes for CASSQELGRRLNTEAFF.

This clonotype has more than one count but fewer than ten. The gene calls are TRBV5-1 and TRBJ2-1; TRBD2 matches at 10 bases. CDR3 length equals 16 residues. Per germline, CDR1 SGHRS and CDR2 YFSETQ. V dropped 4 bases and J dropped 4; count of bases not matched to a gene: 8. The CDR3 here is CASSPPTSGRYNEQFF. CDR3 nucleotides: TGCGCCAGCAGCCCACCGACTAGCGGGCGTTACAATGAGCAGTTCTTC.

This clonotype was recorded a few times. This rearrangement joins TRBV19 to TRBJ2-7; D gene ambiguous. V was shortened by 2 bases and J by 6 bases, with 14 bases between the two germline ends. This CDR3 has 14 residues. Germline lookup yields CDR1 LNHDA and CDR2 SQIVND (reference sequence). The CDR3 region is CASSIKVTGGEQYF. CDR3 coding DNA: TGTGCCAGTAGTATAAAGGTGACGGGCGGCGAGCAGTACTTC.

This clonotype showed up many times. The chain uses TRBV18 and TRBJ2-1; 10 nucleotides line up with TRBD2. This CDR3 comprises 13 residues. Germline V gene sequence: CDR1 KGHSH, CDR2 LQKENI. With V trimmed by 4 bases and J by 7 bases, 1 base remained unmatched. The CDR3 nucleotides are TGTGCCAGCTCACTTAGCGGGGGGAATGAGCAGTTCTTC. Translating it yields CASSLSGGNEQFF.

This clonotype was picked up many times. This chain connects TRBV28 to TRBJ1-5, with D uncertain. Germline-derived CDR1 and CDR2 are MDHEN and SYDVKM. CDR3 length equals 15 residues. Trimming took 7 bases from V and 0 from J, leaving 13 bases between them. CDR3 sequence (DNA): TGTGCCAGCAACCTTTTCCAGGCTAGCAATCAGCCCCAGCATTTT. This sequence encodes CASNLFQASNQPQHF.

This clonotype has a handful of counts. The chain employs TRBV7-2 and TRBJ2-5; the D is unclear. This CDR3 has 15 residues. V shed 3 bases and J shed 4 bases, with 15 bases lying between them. Germline loops: CDR1 SGHTA, CDR2 FQGNSA. In nucleotides, the CDR3 is TGTGCCAGCAGCTTCCAACCAGTGGGCGGAGAGACCCAGTACTTC. Translation: CASSFQPVGGETQYF.

The chain's CDR3 is CASSLGVLASNEQFF. The CDR3 DNA follows: TGTGCCAGCAGCCTCGGGGTACTAGCGAGCAATGAGCAGTTCTTC. V gene TRBV11-3 combines with J gene TRBJ2-1, with 7 positions matching TRBD2. V dropped 5 bases and J dropped 6; count of bases not matched to a gene: 10. This CDR3 is 15 amino acids long. Per the germline V gene, CDR1 is SGHNT and CDR2 is YENEEA.

Ten or more counts support this clonotype. The chain is built from TRBV9 and TRBJ2-2, with a weak D call TRBD1 (5 bases). This CDR3 has 16 residues. From germline, CDR1 is SGDLS and CDR2 YYNGEE. V dropped 0 bases and J dropped 5 bases, with 14 bases sitting between them. CDR3 protein: CASSVAPGHQTGELFF. The CDR3 DNA reads as TGTGCCAGCAGCGTAGCTCCCGGACATCAGACCGGGGAGCTGTTTTTT.

This clonotype was counted only a few times. The rearrangement uses TRBV4-2 and TRBJ1-6; D remains ambiguous. The V end was cut by 4 bases, the J end by 8 bases, with 15 bases between. This CDR3 has 15 amino acids. The germline V gene has CDR1 LGHNA and CDR2 YNFKEQ. In DNA form, the CDR3 reads TGTGCCAGCAGCCGCACGAAGGGCTCCGATTCACCCCTCCACTTT. It encodes CASSRTKGSDSPLHF.

In its sample, this clonotype was seen many times. The rearrangement uses TRBV29-1 and TRBJ2-4; D ambiguous. V shed 7 bases and J shed 0 bases, with 22 bases lying between them. Germline V CDR1 and CDR2: SQVTM, ANQGSEA. CDR3 length equals 17 residues. The CDR3 bases are TGCAGCGCCCTCTTGCATAAACCAATGGGAGCCAAAAACATTCAGTACTTC. It yields the protein CSALLHKPMGAKNIQYF.

The chain has TRBV3-1 and TRBJ2-1; 9 bases match TRBD2. In germline, CDR1 is LGHDT, CDR2 YNNKEL (reference sequence). J lost 6 bases, V lost 1 base, and 10 bases had no gene match. The CDR3 extends over 17 amino acids. DNA of the CDR3: TGTGCCAGCAGCCAAGTCTCAGCTCGCGGGAGGGGCAATGAGCAGTTCTTC. Encoded protein: CASSQVSARGRGNEQFF.

This chain connects TRBV5-1 to TRBJ2-2; D uncertain. Trimming shortened V by 0 bases and J by 0 bases, and 9 bases separated the two germline ends. CDR1 and CDR2 (germline): SGHRS, YFSETQ. This CDR3 spans 16 amino acids. DNA for the CDR3: TGCGCCAGCAGCTTGGGCCCAGCCGCGAACACCGGGGAGCTGTTTTTT. This translates into CASSLGPAANTGELFF.